The clone carrying this T cell receptor beta chain was seen a few times. A single record per CDR3 protein comes from TCRdb applying MiXCR to the RT-PCR reads. The sample carries about 570,000 distinct CDR3 sequences, about 11% recorded once. V shed 4 bases, J shed 0 bases, and the junction held 9 bases outside the gene matches. CDR1 is SGHAT and CDR2 is FQDESV in the germline V gene (reference sequence). The CDR3 totals 19 residues. This record comes from a study of response to subunit inactivated influenza vaccine. This same sample was also taken into another study, of T cells expressing NK-cell markers. As that study records: With UMIs, 5'RACE template switching was used to make TCR beta cDNA. Repertoire data for TCR beta were derived from sorted T cells (CD3+CD56+NKG2C+, CD3+CD56+NKG2C- and CD3+CD56-NKG2C+). These same clonotypes (in a few donors) also led the CD3+CD56-NKG2C+ fraction.

V gene TRBV11-1 combines with J gene TRBJ2-4, with 13 positions matching TRBD2. The clonotype was recovered from a man between 45 and 60 years old who received an inactivated influenza vaccine. The specimen comprised PBMCs from blood, sampled on the day of vaccination. The CDR3, as DNA: TGTGCCAGCAGCTACATCGGACTAGCGGGAGACTTAGCCAAAAACATTCAGTACTTC. Translated, it gives CASSYIGLAGDLAKNIQYF.